These 20 T cell receptor beta chains originate from one sample sequenced in a study of blood T cells in healthy people across ages. A J-beta primer mix and a sample-barcoded 5' primer were used in a second PCR of about 7 to 12 cycles. TCRdb reprocessed the 5' RACE reads via MiXCR and lists one record per CDR3 protein. Of 540,000 or so distinct CDR3 sequences listed, under 30% are singletons. These data were also reused for a study on T cells of mothers and their children.

Specimen: blood. The receptors stem from a boy younger than 18 in good health.

The chain carries TRBV29-1 and TRBJ1-1; TRBD1 matches at 9 bases. The germline gives CDR1 SQVTM, CDR2 ANQGSEA. The ends lost 5 bases at V and 5 bases at J; junction bases unmatched: 6. This CDR3 has 13 residues. The CDR3 region is CSVQTGGWTEAFF. CDR3 coding DNA: TGCAGCGTTCAGACAGGGGGATGGACTGAAGCTTTCTTT.

This clonotype was observed a few times. The rearrangement uses TRBV4-1 and TRBJ2-5; D uncertain. The J call is uncertain, as TRBJ2-7 better fits the DNA end. CDR3 length: 15 residues. Looked up from germline, CDR1 is MGHRA and CDR2 is YSYEKL. The CDR3 sequence: CASSQDLQRVNEQYF. The DNA of the CDR3 is TGCGCCAGCAGCCAAGATCTACAACGGGTAAACGAGCAGTACTTC.

The chain combines TRBV6-2 or TRBV6-3 with TRBJ2-7; D is unclear. The J call is uncertain, as TRBJ2-1 better fits the DNA end. Per germline, CDR1 MNHEY and CDR2 SVGEGT. This CDR3 comprises 12 residues. In nucleotides, the CDR3 is TGTGCCAGCAGTAACCAGGCGTATGAGCAGTTCTTC. Its translation: CASSNQAYEQFF.

The rearrangement uses TRBV7-9 and TRBJ2-5, with 7 nucleotides matching TRBD1. Germline assignment: CDR1 SEHNR and CDR2 FQNEAQ (reference sequence). Germline trimming cut 5 bases from V and 5 bases from J; bases unmatched to any gene: 8. CDR3 length: 14 residues. The CDR3 sequence: CASSVETGMETQYF. The CDR3 nucleotides read TGTGCCAGCAGCGTAGAGACAGGGATGGAGACCCAGTACTTC.

The J gene is TRBJ2-1, the V gene TRBV7-2, with 7 bases identical to TRBD1. The CDR3 length is 16 residues. V was pared by 6 bases and J by 8 bases, with 16 bases of the junction left unmatched. Germline V gene data show CDR1 as SGHTA and CDR2 as FQGNSA. CDR3 protein: CASSQAGQDPIYEQFF. Here the CDR3 DNA reads TGTGCCAGCAGTCAAGCAGGACAGGACCCGATATATGAGCAGTTCTTC.

V is TRBV29-1 and J is TRBJ1-6, with TRBD1 identical over 7 bases. Germline loops: CDR1 SQVTM, CDR2 ANQGSEA. The CDR3 is 14 amino acids. The junction had 8 bases not matched to a gene; V was cut back by 5 bases and J by 7 bases. CDR3 sequence: CSVRTGTVNSPLHF. The CDR3 nucleotides read TGCAGCGTTCGAACCGGGACAGTAAATTCACCCCTCCACTTT.

The chain links TRBV9 to TRBJ2-5; 8 bases line up with TRBD2. Germline CDR1 is SGDLS and CDR2 is YYNGEE. CDR3 size: 14 residues. V dropped 0 bases and J dropped 5; count of bases not matched to a gene: 3. DNA of the CDR3: TGTGCCAGCAGCGTAGAAGCGGGAGTGGAGACCCAGTACTTC. Residues: CASSVEAGVETQYF.

This clonotype was picked up a small number of times. The chain has TRBV7-3 and TRBJ2-3; 10 bases are shared with TRBD2. Germline trimming cut 5 bases from V and 6 bases from J; bases unmatched to any gene: 11. This CDR3 has 16 residues. Per germline, CDR1 SGHTA and CDR2 FQGTGA. This CDR3 reads CASSAYLAGASDTQYF. The DNA for the CDR3 is TGTGCCAGCAGCGCCTACCTAGCGGGAGCGTCGGATACGCAGTATTTT.

The rearrangement uses TRBV7-2 and TRBJ2-2; 7 nucleotides line up with TRBD1. Losses at the gene ends were 5 bases for V and 6 bases for J; bases not matched to a gene: 6. The CDR3 contains 14 residues. The germline gives CDR1 SGHTA, CDR2 FQGNSA. The CDR3 here is CASSNDRVPGELFF. The CDR3 bases are TGTGCCAGCAGCAACGACAGGGTACCCGGGGAGCTGTTTTTT.

This clonotype was seen only a few times. This rearrangement joins TRBV9 to TRBJ2-3; 12 bases line up with TRBD2. Germline V gene sequence: CDR1 SGDLS, CDR2 YYNGEE. Trimming cost V 3 bases and J 12 bases; bases outside gene matches: 20. The CDR3 loop spans 18 amino acids. The chain's CDR3 is CASSEGGRLAGVVRAQYF. DNA of the CDR3: TGTGCCAGCAGCGAGGGAGGCCGACTAGCGGGAGTCGTCAGGGCTCAGTATTTT.

This rearrangement joins TRBV13 to TRBJ2-3; TRBD2 might be the D (5 bases). The germline gives CDR1 PRHDT, CDR2 FYEKMQ (reference sequence). The CDR3 has 14 amino acids. V lost 4 bases to trimming and J lost 2 bases, with 10 bases between them. CDR3 in amino acids: CASSSEADTDTQYF. The CDR3 bases are TGTGCCAGCAGCTCGGAGGCAGACACAGATACGCAGTATTTT. Complete variable domain (other parts from reference TRBV13 and TRBJ2-3): AAGVIQSPRHLIKEKRETATLKCYPIPRHDTVYWYQQGPGQDPQFLISFYEKMQSDKGSIPDRFSAQQFSDYHSELNMSSLELGDSALYFCASSSEADTDTQYFGPGTRLTVL.

This clonotype was counted between two and nine times. The J gene is TRBJ2-3, the V gene TRBV7-2; 7 bases line up with TRBD2. V lost 3 bases to trimming and J lost 4 bases; unmatched junction nucleotides: 10. The CDR3 is 16 residues long. The germline gives CDR1 SGHTA, CDR2 FQGNSA. The CDR3 here is CASSFPAGPGSDTQYF. CDR3 DNA sequence: TGTGCCAGCAGCTTCCCAGCGGGACCTGGTTCAGATACGCAGTATTTT.

This clonotype was seen a handful of times. In nucleotides, the CDR3 is TGTGCCAGCAGTTTCGCCGGGACAGGTCTCTACAATGAGCAGTTCTTC. This encodes CASSFAGTGLYNEQFF. This chain connects TRBV12-3 or TRBV12-4 to TRBJ2-1; TRBD1 matches at 8 bases. The V and J ends lost 3 bases and 3 bases, in that order; junction bases with no gene match: 7. The CDR3 extends over 16 amino acids.

The chain links TRBV24-1 to TRBJ2-7; D uncertain. Trimming took 0 bases from V and 2 from J, leaving 4 bases between them. Germline CDR1 KGHDR, CDR2 SFDVKD. CDR3 size: 13 residues. This chain's CDR3 is CATSDLLTYEQYF. The CDR3 DNA reads TGTGCCACCAGTGATTTGTTGACCTACGAGCAGTACTTC.

The chain joins TRBV6-2 or TRBV6-3 to TRBJ2-3; D is perhaps TRBD2 (6 bases). Germline CDR1 is MNHEY and CDR2 is SVGEGT. This CDR3 comprises 15 residues. Trimming pared 2 bases from V and 0 bases from J, leaving 9 bases between. As DNA, the CDR3 is TGTGCCAGCAGTTACAGGGCGGGAAGCACAGATACGCAGTATTTT. Its protein product is CASSYRAGSTDTQYF.

This chain joins TRBV7-9 and TRBJ2-3; D not certain. CDR3 size: 15 residues. Germline-derived CDR1 and CDR2 are SEHNR and FQNEAQ (reference sequence). V lost 5 bases and J 2 bases, leaving 14 bases between the germline ends. CDR3 in DNA: TGTGCCAGCAGCCCTGGCCCGATAAACACAGATACGCAGTATTTT. Translated, it gives CASSPGPINTDTQYF.

This clonotype was picked up many times. One junction end does not reproduce the germline sequence, and a read error may be involved. The chain links TRBV7-7 to TRBJ2-1; 9 nucleotides match TRBD2. The CDR3 has 16 amino acids. CDR1 and CDR2 from the germline V gene are SSHAT and FNYEAQ (reference sequence). The CDR3 protein is CASSLSPAGGYNEQFF. The CDR3 DNA follows: TGTGCTAGCAGCTTATCCCCAGCGGGGGGCTACAATGAGCAGTTCTTC. The full variable domain, in which reference TRBV7-7 and TRBJ2-1 provide the parts outside the CDR3, is GAGVSQSPRYKVTKRGQDVTLRCDPISSHATLYWYQQALGQGPEFLTYFNYEAQPDKSGLPSDRFSAERPEGSISTLTIQRTEQRDSAMYRCASSLSPAGGYNEQFFGPGTRLTVL.

The chain uses TRBV4-3 and TRBJ2-5, with 14 bases identical to TRBD2. The CDR3 consists of 17 residues. V lost 1 base, J lost 9 bases, and 10 bases stayed unmatched. CDR1 is LGHNA and CDR2 is YSLEER in the germline V gene. CDR3 sequence (DNA): TGCGCCAGCAGCCAAGGGTCCGGGACTAGCGGGGGAGATGCCCAGTACTTC. Amino acid sequence: CASSQGSGTSGGDAQYF.

This rearrangement joins TRBV20-1 to TRBJ2-2; no reliable D call. V was clipped by 3 bases and J by 1 base, with 9 bases between them. The germline gives CDR1 DFQATT, CDR2 SNEGSKA (reference sequence). This CDR3 is built from 14 residues. CDR3 sequence (DNA): TGCAGTGCTAGCGTTGCGGAGAACACCGGGGAGCTGTTTTTT. Translated, it gives CSASVAENTGELFF.

The chain combines TRBV6-2 or TRBV6-3 with TRBJ1-5; D is possibly TRBD1 (6 bases). CDR1 is MNHEY, CDR2 SVGEGT, per germline. CDR3 length: 15 amino acids. V gave up 2 bases and J gave up 7 bases, with 15 bases separating them. This CDR3 is CASSYRWGGGQPQHF. DNA of the CDR3: TGTGCCAGCAGTTACCGGTGGGGGGGCGGCCAGCCCCAGCATTTT.